Each of the 14 T cell receptor beta chains below was sequenced from the same sample in a study of blood T cell repertoires in COVID-19. The repertoire was sequenced with immunoSEQ multiplex PCR; TCRdb's copy has only in-frame clones and lacks some. Of 140,000 to 150,000 clones in the sample, around 77% were seen once. Source material: peripheral blood. Receptors originate from a man aged 45-65 years with active or convalescent COVID-19.

This rearrangement joins TRBV6-1 to TRBJ1-3; D is perhaps TRBD1 (5 bases). In germline, CDR1 is MNHNS, CDR2 SASEGT. Trimming took 2 bases from V and 9 from J, leaving 8 bases between them. This CDR3 has 12 amino acids. The chain's CDR3 is CASSEMGGTIYF. In nucleotides, the CDR3 is TGTGCCAGCAGTGAAATGGGGGGCACCATATATTTT.

The rearrangement uses TRBV6-2 or TRBV6-3 and TRBJ2-5, with D tentatively TRBD2 (6 bases). This CDR3 region has 15 residues. With 1 base removed from V and 1 base from J, the gap between germline ends came to 10 bases. Germline V gives CDR1 MNHEY, CDR2 SVGEGT. The CDR3 DNA reads TGTGCCAGCAGTTACTTGCGGGGTCTCCAAGAGACCCAGTACTTC. This encodes CASSYLRGLQETQYF.

The chain uses TRBV24-1 and TRBJ2-7; D perhaps matches TRBD1 (6 bases). CDR3 length: 15 residues. The germline V gene has CDR1 KGHDR and CDR2 SFDVKD. V dropped 4 bases and J dropped 0 bases, with 12 bases sitting between them. The CDR3 protein is CATSDRQASSYEQYF. In nucleotides, the CDR3 is TGTGCCACCAGTGACCGACAGGCGAGCTCCTACGAGCAGTACTTC.

The chain has TRBV3-1 (or the pseudogene TRBV3-2) and TRBJ2-5, with 8 bases lining up with TRBD2. The CDR3 is made up of 18 amino acids. Unmatched junction bases numbered 12, after V lost 0 bases and J lost 3 bases. Germline V lookup: CDR1 LGHDT, CDR2 YNNKEL (reference sequence). Here the CDR3 DNA reads TGTGCCAGCAGCCAAGATAGCTTCGCGGGAGGAACTAAAGAGACCCAGTACTTC. Its translation: CASSQDSFAGGTKETQYF.

The chain links TRBV19 to TRBJ1-4, with TRBD1 matching 8 bases. The germline gives CDR1 LNHDA, CDR2 SQIVND (reference sequence). Trimming took 5 bases from V and 5 from J; bases not matched to a gene: 7. CDR3 length: 15 residues. DNA of the CDR3: TGTGCCAGTAGTCTCTCGACAGGGGTAAATGAAAAACTGTTTTTT. Its protein product is CASSLSTGVNEKLFF.

This clone was found many times. The chain links TRBV6-1 to TRBJ1-1; maybe TRBD1 (5 bases). Germline loops: CDR1 MNHNS, CDR2 SASEGT. Trimming pared 3 bases from V and 1 base from J, leaving 12 bases between. CDR3 length: 15 residues. The CDR3 spells CASSDIPGGNTEAFF. CDR3 in DNA: TGTGCCAGCAGTGACATACCGGGGGGGAACACTGAAGCTTTCTTT.

The chain employs TRBV11-1 and TRBJ2-7; D is undetermined. The germline V gene encodes CDR1 SGHAT and CDR2 FQDESV (reference sequence). The CDR3 is 16 residues long. The V end lost 1 base, the J end lost 0 bases, and 13 bases lay between the germline ends. The chain's CDR3 is CASSLGPHRSSYEQYF. The CDR3 DNA reads TGTGCCAGCAGCTTAGGTCCTCACCGGAGCTCCTACGAGCAGTACTTC.

The V call is TRBV4-1, the J call TRBJ2-2; the match to TRBD2 covers 9 bases. Germline CDR1 is MGHRA and CDR2 is YSYEKL. With V trimmed by 0 bases and J by 3 bases, 11 bases remained unmatched. This CDR3 has 19 amino acids. CDR3 in DNA: TGCGCCAGCAGCCAAGATATTGGTCTAGCGGGACGGTACACCGGGGAGCTGTTTTTT. Residues: CASSQDIGLAGRYTGELFF.

The rearrangement joins TRBV7-3 to TRBJ2-1; 9 nucleotides match TRBD1. Unmatched junction bases numbered 1, after V lost 3 bases and J lost 7 bases. The V gene's germline CDR1 is SGHTA and CDR2 FQGTGA. The CDR3 length is 13 residues. CDR3 in amino acids: CASSFGQGNEQFF. The DNA of the CDR3 is TGTGCCAGCAGCTTCGGACAGGGGAATGAGCAGTTCTTC.

The genes are TRBV1 and TRBJ2-7; TRBD2, the table's D call, lacks a check against the DNA. TRBV1 is a listed pseudogene. CDR3 length equals 16 residues. CDR3 region: CTSSQDEAGRSYEQYF. CDR3 in DNA: TGCACCAGCAGCCAAGATGAAGCGGGGCGGTCCTACGAGCAGTACTTC.

A note on this clone: One junction end does not reproduce the germline sequence, and a read error may be involved. V is TRBV10-3 and J is TRBJ2-2; D is possibly TRBD1 (6 bases). CDR1 and CDR2 from the germline V gene are ENHRY and SYGVKD. The CDR3 totals 15 residues. The CDR3 loop is CAMSAVTGNTGELFF. The CDR3 DNA reads TGTGCCATGAGTGCCGTGACAGGGAACACCGGGGAGCTGTTTTTT.

The chain uses TRBV6-1 and TRBJ2-1; 10 positions agree with TRBD2. With V trimmed by 5 bases and J by 7 bases, 2 bases remained unmatched. Germline CDR1 MNHNS, CDR2 SASEGT. This CDR3 contains 13 residues. The CDR3 loop is CASSSGRVNEQFF. CDR3 DNA: TGTGCCAGCAGTAGCGGGAGGGTAAATGAGCAGTTCTTC.

This chain connects TRBV5-1 to TRBJ1-1; 7 nucleotides align to TRBD1. Looked up from germline, CDR1 is SGHRS and CDR2 is YFSETQ. The CDR3 covers 16 residues. The trim removed 6 bases at V and 4 bases at J, leaving 15 bases unmatched. The chain's CDR3 is CASTNQPTGSPTEAFF. CDR3 bases: TGCGCCAGCACCAACCAACCGACAGGGAGCCCCACTGAAGCTTTCTTT.

The chain joins TRBV4-2 to TRBJ2-7, with TRBD1 identical over 7 bases. Trimming cost V 4 bases and J 2 bases; bases outside gene matches: 8. CDR1 is LGHNA and CDR2 is YNFKEQ in the germline V gene. CDR3 length equals 15 residues. The CDR3 reads CASSPYPTGPYEQYF. In DNA form, the CDR3 reads TGTGCCAGCAGCCCGTACCCGACAGGGCCCTACGAGCAGTACTTC.